What follows are 25 T cell receptor beta chains derived from one specimen sequenced in a study of Graves' ophthalmopathy and Graves' hyperthyroidism. Transcripts of RNA were the source for amplifying TCR beta CDR3 regions. An opening RT-PCR round employed HTBI primers and preceded a second-round multiplex PCR. MiXCR, applied by TCRdb to the multiplex PCR reads, yields one record per CDR3 protein. This sample has 660,000 or so distinct CDR3 sequences, with about 40% found just once. Sequencing was carried out using peripheral blood. The receptors were sampled from an adult man with Graves' ophthalmopathy.

This clonotype showed up just a few times. Written as DNA, the CDR3 is TGTGCCAGCAGATCTGGGACTCCCTACGAGCAGTACTTC. It specifies CASRSGTPYEQYF. The gene calls are TRBV6-2 or TRBV6-3 and TRBJ2-7; a possible D gene is TRBD2 (6 bases). V lost 6 bases, J lost 2 bases, and 11 bases lay in between. The CDR3 spans 13 residues. Germline CDR1 reads MNHEY; CDR2 reads SVGEGT.

The rearrangement joins TRBV20-1 to TRBJ1-2; 10 bases are a match to TRBD1. CDR1 is DFQATT and CDR2 is SNEGSKA in the germline V gene (reference sequence). The CDR3 is made up of 14 amino acids. Germline trimming cut 2 bases from V and 4 bases from J; bases unmatched to any gene: 4. The CDR3 protein is CSARWDRGSYGYTF. The CDR3, as DNA: TGCAGTGCTAGATGGGACAGGGGAAGCTATGGCTACACCTTC.

On this clonotype: This may be a read error, as it is one base from a much larger clone. The chain uses TRBV27 and TRBJ1-1, with D unclear. The germline CDR1 and CDR2 sequences are MNHEY and SMNVEV (reference sequence). This CDR3 is 13 amino acids long. The CDR3 sequence is CASRFDPYTEAFF. Written as DNA, the CDR3 is TGTGCCAGCCGTTTTGATCCGTACACTGAAGCTTTCTTT.

This chain uses TRBV28 with TRBJ1-2; tentatively, D is TRBD1 (6 bases). The germline CDR1 and CDR2 sequences are MDHEN and SYDVKM. V lost 5 bases, J lost 3 bases, and 13 bases lay in between. This CDR3 spans 14 amino acids. In nucleotides, the CDR3 is TGTGCCAGCAGTAACCAGGACAGAGACTATGGCTACACCTTC. It is translated as CASSNQDRDYGYTF.

This clonotype was counted at least ten times. The CDR3 is CSVSGYQETQYF. In DNA form, the CDR3 reads TGCAGTGTTAGCGGGTATCAAGAGACCCAGTACTTC. The chain recombines TRBV20-1 with TRBJ2-5; 7 bases align to TRBD2. There are 12 residues in the CDR3. Germline V gene sequence: CDR1 DFQATT, CDR2 SNEGSKA (reference sequence). V lost 7 bases and J lost 2; bases outside the gene matches: 4.

The chain employs TRBV2 and TRBJ1-1; 7 nucleotides agree with TRBD1. CDR3 length: 14 amino acids. Germline assignment: CDR1 SNHLY and CDR2 FYNNEI. The ends lost 5 bases at V and 6 bases at J; junction bases unmatched: 9. The CDR3 DNA follows: TGTGCCAGCAGTCCAACAGGGGAAAATCCTGAAGCTTTCTTT. It codes for CASSPTGENPEAFF.

This clonotype has ten or more counts. The chain has TRBV12-3 or TRBV12-4 and TRBJ2-7; 8 bases match TRBD2. The ends lost 5 bases at V and 4 bases at J; junction bases unmatched: 10. The CDR3 runs 15 residues. The CDR3 protein is CASSPVAGNWYEQYF. CDR3 coding DNA: TGTGCCAGCAGTCCCGTAGCGGGGAACTGGTACGAGCAGTACTTC.

This clonotype was detected ten times or more. The chain uses TRBV6-6 and TRBJ2-5, with 7 bases lining up with TRBD1. Trimming cost V 2 bases and J 5 bases; bases outside gene matches: 5. Germline V gene sequence: CDR1 MNHNY, CDR2 SVGAGI (reference sequence). The CDR3 has 14 residues. The CDR3 coding sequence is TGTGCCAGCAGTTACAGGGGGCGCCGGGAGACCCAGTACTTC. Amino acid sequence: CASSYRGRRETQYF.

For this clonotype: At one boundary the junction diverges from the germline segment, which might be a read error. The V call is TRBV10-3, the J call TRBJ1-2; 10 nucleotides align to TRBD1. Germline CDR1 reads ENHRY; CDR2 reads SYGVKD. CDR3 length equals 13 residues. The CDR3 DNA reads as TGTGCCAGCAGTCCCCGGGACAGGGGAGGAAACACCTTC. It codes for CASSPRDRGGNTF.

Details on this clonotype: Sequence at one end of the junction differs from germline and may be a read error. This chain uses TRBV6-2 or TRBV6-3 with TRBJ2-2; 10 nucleotides agree with TRBD1. Germline V gives CDR1 MNHEY, CDR2 SVGEGT. The CDR3 spans 16 residues. CDR3 in amino acids: CASRRRTGGNTGEPFF. The CDR3 region has the DNA TGTGCCAGCAGGCGTCGGACAGGGGGGAACACCGGGGAGCCGTTTTTT.

This clonotype was counted at least ten times. The J gene is TRBJ1-2, the V gene TRBV24-1, with TRBD1 as a possible D gene (6 bases). Trimming left V 4 bases short and J 6 bases short, with 11 bases between. This CDR3 region has 13 residues. CDR1 and CDR2 (germline): KGHDR, SFDVKD. CDR3 sequence reads: CATSDSTGNGYTF. For the CDR3, the DNA is TGTGCCACCAGTGACTCAACAGGGAATGGCTACACCTTC.

A few counts support this clonotype. The rearrangement joins TRBV4-1 to TRBJ1-2; D may be TRBD1 (6 bases). V shed 3 bases and J shed 6 bases, with 17 bases lying between them. The germline CDR1 and CDR2 sequences are MGHRA and YSYEKL. This CDR3 has 15 amino acids. As DNA, the CDR3 is TGCGCCAGCAGCCAGAGAATACAGGGCGGAGATGGCTACACCTTC. Protein: CASSQRIQGGDGYTF.

This clonotype has just a few counts. This chain connects TRBV5-5 to TRBJ1-5; D might be TRBD1 (5 bases). Trimming left V 2 bases short and J 2 bases short, with 14 bases between. CDR3 length equals 16 residues. The germline V gene encodes CDR1 SGHKS and CDR2 YYEKEE (reference sequence). CDR3 in DNA: TGTGCCAGCAGCTTAGGAACAGCGGGGGGCAATCAGCCCCAGCATTTT. Protein: CASSLGTAGGNQPQHF.

In regard to this clonotype: A clone one base away is much larger, so this may be a read error. The chain couples TRBV11-3 to TRBJ2-5; D gene ambiguous. The V and J ends lost 1 base and 5 bases respectively, with 11 bases between them. CDR3 length equals 14 residues. Germline values: CDR1 SGHNT, CDR2 YENEEA. This chain's CDR3 is CASSLVTLNETQYF. In nucleotides, the CDR3 is TGTGCCAGCAGCTTAGTTACACTAAACGAGACCCAGTACTTC.

The chain recombines TRBV7-9 with TRBJ1-4; no clear D. CDR1 SEHNR and CDR2 FQNEAQ come from the germline V gene (reference sequence). The CDR3 consists of 16 residues. The ends were cut back, 1 base at V and 4 bases at J, with 13 bases in the middle. The CDR3 sequence: CASSLGETLINEKLFF. In nucleotides, the CDR3 is TGTGCCAGCAGCTTAGGGGAGACCTTAATTAATGAAAAACTGTTTTTT.

This clonotype has just a few counts. An end of the junction differs from the germline gene, which may be a read error. V usage is TRBV10-3 and J usage is TRBJ1-6; TRBD1 matches at 8 bases. The CDR3 runs 16 residues. The germline gives CDR1 ENHRY, CDR2 SYGVKD. The CDR3 DNA sequence: TGTGCCAGCAGTGAACGGAGGACAGGGTCCAATTCACCCCTCCACTTT. Its translation is CASSERRTGSNSPLHF.

The chain joins TRBV7-2 to TRBJ2-7; 9 bases map to TRBD1. The CDR3 is 15 residues long. Germline assignment: CDR1 SGHTA and CDR2 FQGNSA. Unmatched junction bases numbered 9, after V lost 5 bases and J lost 4 bases. The chain's CDR3 is CASSLPGQGRYEQYF. In DNA, the CDR3 is TGTGCCAGCAGCCTTCCGGGACAGGGTAGATACGAGCAGTACTTC. Drawing the rest from reference TRBV7-2 and TRBJ2-7, the complete variable domain is GAGVSQSPSNKVTEKGKDVELRCDPISGHTALYWYRQSLGQGLEFLIYFQGNSAPDKSGLPSDRFSAERTGGSVSTLTIQRTQQEDSAVYLCASSLPGQGRYEQYFGPGTRLTVT.

This clonotype came up many times. V gene TRBV5-1 combines with J gene TRBJ2-7; 9 bases fit TRBD2. CDR3 length: 15 residues. The ends lost 4 bases at V and 0 bases at J; junction bases unmatched: 5. From germline, CDR1 is SGHRS and CDR2 YFSETQ. The DNA of the CDR3 is TGCGCCAGCAGCCCGACTAGCGGTGTCTCCTACGAGCAGTACTTC. Translating gives CASSPTSGVSYEQYF.

For this clonotype: Since a much larger clone is just one base distant, this may be a read error. The CDR3: CASSVKDRKTGELFF. CDR3 bases: TGTGCCAGCAGCGTAAAGGACAGAAAGACCGGGGAGCTGTTTTTT. This chain joins TRBV11-1 and TRBJ2-2; D is possibly TRBD1 (6 bases). This CDR3 has 15 residues. Germline loops: CDR1 SGHAT, CDR2 FQDESV (reference sequence). Between the trimmed V and J ends, which lost 5 bases and 5 bases, there was a span of 15 bases.

V usage is TRBV29-1 and J usage is TRBJ1-3; possibly TRBD1 for D (5 bases). The V gene's germline CDR1 is SQVTM and CDR2 ANQGSEA. Trimming stripped 7 bases from V and 3 bases from J, with 13 bases between. CDR3 length equals 13 residues. For the CDR3, the DNA is TGCAGCGCGACGAAGGGGATTGGAAACACCATATATTTT. Translating gives CSATKGIGNTIYF.

This clonotype was seen a handful of times. The V gene is TRBV27, the J gene TRBJ1-1; 7 bases map to TRBD1. The J segment lost 1 base and the V segment lost 0 bases, leaving 5 bases of the junction unmatched. The CDR3 length is 16 residues. Germline CDR1 is MNHEY and CDR2 is SMNVEV (reference sequence). CDR3 amino acids: CASSLSPGGRNTEAFF. The CDR3 DNA sequence: TGTGCCAGCAGTTTATCGCCAGGGGGTAGGAACACTGAAGCTTTCTTT.

The chain combines TRBV18 with TRBJ2-2, with a possible D match to TRBD1 (5 bases). V lost 3 bases, J lost 5 bases, and 10 bases lay in between. This CDR3 is 14 amino acids long. Per germline, CDR1 KGHSH and CDR2 LQKENI. CDR3 nucleotides: TGTGCCAGCTCACCCAAGCAGGGTACCGGGGAGCTGTTTTTT. Encoded protein: CASSPKQGTGELFF.

A few counts support this clonotype. The rearrangement joins TRBV9 to TRBJ2-2; 10 nucleotides align to TRBD1. The CDR3 is 15 amino acids. J was trimmed by 4 bases and V by 4 bases; bases with no gene match: 4. Germline CDR1 is SGDLS and CDR2 is YYNGEE. The CDR3 nucleotides are TGTGCCAGCAGCCCTCGGACAGGGGGCACCGGGGAGCTGTTTTTT. It is translated as CASSPRTGGTGELFF. The full variable domain, in which reference TRBV9 and TRBJ2-2 provide the parts outside the CDR3, is DSGVTQTPKHLITATGQRVTLRCSPRSGDLSVYWYQQSLDQGLQFLIQYYNGEERAKGNILERFSAQQFPDLHSELNLSSLELGDSALYFCASSPRTGGTGELFFGEGSRLTVL.

The chain carries TRBV5-1 and TRBJ1-1; D uncertain. Between the trimmed V and J ends, which lost 2 bases and 0 bases, there was a span of 11 bases. The CDR3 is 15 amino acids. The germline V gene encodes CDR1 SGHRS and CDR2 YFSETQ. The CDR3 loop reads CASSLHVGMNTEAFF. DNA for the CDR3: TGCGCCAGCAGCTTACATGTGGGGATGAACACTGAAGCTTTCTTT.

The rearrangement joins TRBV24-1 to TRBJ2-1, with unresolved D. Germline V CDR1 and CDR2: KGHDR, SFDVKD. The CDR3 runs to 15 residues. Trimming left V 5 bases short and J 2 bases short, with 12 bases between. CDR3 sequence (DNA): TGTGCCACCAGTGCCCACCGGGTAGCCTACAATGAGCAGTTCTTC. Protein sequence: CATSAHRVAYNEQFF.